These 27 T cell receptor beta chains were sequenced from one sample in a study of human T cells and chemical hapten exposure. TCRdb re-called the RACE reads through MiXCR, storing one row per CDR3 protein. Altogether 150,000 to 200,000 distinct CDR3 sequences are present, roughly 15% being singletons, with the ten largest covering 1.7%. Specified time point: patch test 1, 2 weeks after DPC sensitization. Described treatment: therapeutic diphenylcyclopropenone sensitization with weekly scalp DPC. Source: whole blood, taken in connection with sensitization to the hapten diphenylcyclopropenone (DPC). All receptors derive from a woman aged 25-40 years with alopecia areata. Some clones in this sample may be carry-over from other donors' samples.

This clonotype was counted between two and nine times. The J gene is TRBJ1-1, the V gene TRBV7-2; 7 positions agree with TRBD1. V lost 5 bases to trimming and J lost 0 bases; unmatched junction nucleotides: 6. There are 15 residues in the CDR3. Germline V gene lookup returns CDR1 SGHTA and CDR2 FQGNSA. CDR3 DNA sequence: TGTGCCAGCAGCCCCTTGGGACAGTTGAACACTGAAGCTTTCTTT. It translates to CASSPLGQLNTEAFF.

Here the CDR3 DNA reads TGCGCCAGCAGCCCGGGTTGGCGGGTAAACACTGAAGCTTTCTTT. Amino acid sequence: CASSPGWRVNTEAFF. The chain has TRBV5-1 and TRBJ1-1; D unresolved. The V and J ends lost 4 bases and 2 bases respectively, with 15 bases between them. The germline gives CDR1 SGHRS, CDR2 YFSETQ. The CDR3 length is 15 residues. Complete variable domain (other parts from reference TRBV5-1 and TRBJ1-1): KAGVTQTPRYLIKTRGQQVTLSCSPISGHRSVSWYQQTPGQGLQFLFEYFSETQRNKGNFPGRFSGRQFSNSRSEMNVSTLELGDSALYLCASSPGWRVNTEAFFGQGTRLTVV.

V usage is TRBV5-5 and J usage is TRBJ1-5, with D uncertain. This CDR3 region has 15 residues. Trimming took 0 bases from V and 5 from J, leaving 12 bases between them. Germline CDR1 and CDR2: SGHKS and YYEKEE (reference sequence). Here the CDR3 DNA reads TGTGCCAGCAGCTTGGTGCAGGAAAAAGATCAGCCCCAGCATTTT. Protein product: CASSLVQEKDQPQHF.

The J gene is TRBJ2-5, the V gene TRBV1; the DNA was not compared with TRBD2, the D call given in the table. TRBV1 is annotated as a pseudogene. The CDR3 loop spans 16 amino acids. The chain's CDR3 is CTSSQDGREGPETQYF. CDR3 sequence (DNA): TGCACCAGCAGCCAAGATGGACGGGAGGGTCCGGAGACCCAGTACTTC.

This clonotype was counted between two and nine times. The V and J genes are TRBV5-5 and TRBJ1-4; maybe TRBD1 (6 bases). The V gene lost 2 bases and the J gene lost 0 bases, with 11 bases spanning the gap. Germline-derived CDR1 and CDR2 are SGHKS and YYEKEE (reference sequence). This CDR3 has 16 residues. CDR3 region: CASSLDRSATNEKLFF. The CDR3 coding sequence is TGTGCCAGCAGCTTAGACAGGAGTGCAACTAATGAAAAACTGTTTTTT.

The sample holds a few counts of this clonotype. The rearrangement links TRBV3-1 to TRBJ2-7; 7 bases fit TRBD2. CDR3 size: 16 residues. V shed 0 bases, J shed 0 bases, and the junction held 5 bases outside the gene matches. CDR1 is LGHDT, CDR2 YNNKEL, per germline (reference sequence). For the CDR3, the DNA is TGTGCCAGCAGCCAAGATCAGGGCGGGAGCTCCTACGAGCAGTACTTC. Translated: CASSQDQGGSSYEQYF.

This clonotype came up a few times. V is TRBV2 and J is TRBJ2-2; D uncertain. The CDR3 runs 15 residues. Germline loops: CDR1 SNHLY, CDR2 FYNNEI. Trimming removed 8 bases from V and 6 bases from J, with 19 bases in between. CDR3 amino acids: CASRGTSVSSGELFF. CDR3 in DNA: TGTGCCAGCCGTGGAACGAGCGTATCTTCCGGGGAGCTGTTTTTT.

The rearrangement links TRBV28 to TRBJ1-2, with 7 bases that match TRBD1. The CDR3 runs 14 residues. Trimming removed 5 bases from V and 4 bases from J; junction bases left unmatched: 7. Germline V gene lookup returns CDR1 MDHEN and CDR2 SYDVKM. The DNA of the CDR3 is TGTGCCAGCAGTGGGACAGCGCTAGGCTATGGCTACACCTTC. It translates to CASSGTALGYGYTF.

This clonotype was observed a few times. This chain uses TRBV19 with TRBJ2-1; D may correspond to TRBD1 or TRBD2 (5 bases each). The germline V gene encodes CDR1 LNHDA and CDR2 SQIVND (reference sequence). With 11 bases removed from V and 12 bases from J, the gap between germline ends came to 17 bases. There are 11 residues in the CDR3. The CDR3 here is CAGYGAKAQFF. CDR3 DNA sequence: TGTGCCGGGTACGGGGCGAAAGCGCAGTTCTTC. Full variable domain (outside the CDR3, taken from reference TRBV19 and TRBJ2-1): DGGITQSPKYLFRKEGQNVTLSCEQNLNHDAMYWYRQDPGQGLRLIYYSQIVNDFQKGDIAEGYSVSREKKESFPLTVTSAQKNPTAFYLCAGYGAKAQFFGPGTRLTVL.

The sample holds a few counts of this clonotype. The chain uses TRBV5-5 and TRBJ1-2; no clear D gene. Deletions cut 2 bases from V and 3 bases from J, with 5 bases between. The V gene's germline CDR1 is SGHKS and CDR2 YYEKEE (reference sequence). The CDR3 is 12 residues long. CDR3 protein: CASSFGDYGYTF. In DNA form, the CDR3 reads TGTGCCAGCAGCTTTGGTGACTATGGCTACACCTTC.

The CDR3 loop is CASSPTGSKNEQYF. The CDR3 DNA sequence: TGTGCCAGCAGCCCGACAGGGAGCAAAAACGAGCAGTACTTC. The V gene is TRBV7-2, the J gene TRBJ2-7; TRBD1 aligns across 7 bases. This CDR3 contains 14 residues. Germline-derived CDR1 and CDR2 are SGHTA and FQGNSA. Germline trimming cut 5 bases from V and 5 bases from J; bases unmatched to any gene: 9.

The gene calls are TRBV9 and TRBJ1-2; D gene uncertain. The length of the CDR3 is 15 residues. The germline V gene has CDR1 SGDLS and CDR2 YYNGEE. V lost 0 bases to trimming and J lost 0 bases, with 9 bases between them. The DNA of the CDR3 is TGTGCCAGCAGCGTAGGGAGGGTGACTAACTATGGCTACACCTTC. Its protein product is CASSVGRVTNYGYTF. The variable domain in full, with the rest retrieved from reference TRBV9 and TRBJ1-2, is DSGVTQTPKHLITATGQRVTLRCSPRSGDLSVYWYQQSLDQGLQFLIQYYNGEERAKGNILERFSAQQFPDLHSELNLSSLELGDSALYFCASSVGRVTNYGYTFGSGTRLTVV.

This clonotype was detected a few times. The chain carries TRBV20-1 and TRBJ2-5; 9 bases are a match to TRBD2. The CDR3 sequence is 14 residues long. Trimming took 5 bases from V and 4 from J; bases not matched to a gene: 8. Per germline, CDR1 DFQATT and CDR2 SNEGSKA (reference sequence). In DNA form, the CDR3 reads TGCAGTGCTGAGGTAGCGGGAGCAGGAGAGACCCAGTACTTC. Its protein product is CSAEVAGAGETQYF.

The CDR3 protein is CASSQDYTGANTGELFF. The CDR3 nucleotides are TGCGCCAGCAGCCAAGATTACACGGGGGCGAACACCGGGGAGCTGTTTTTT. V is TRBV4-1 and J is TRBJ2-2; D might be TRBD2 (6 bases). Trimming removed 0 bases at V and 0 bases at J, with 11 bases between. The CDR3 contains 17 residues. Germline lookup yields CDR1 MGHRA and CDR2 YSYEKL.

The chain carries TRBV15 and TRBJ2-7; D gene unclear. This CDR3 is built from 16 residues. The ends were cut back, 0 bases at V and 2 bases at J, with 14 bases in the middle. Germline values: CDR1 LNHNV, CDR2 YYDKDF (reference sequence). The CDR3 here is CATSRDRVAIPYEQYF. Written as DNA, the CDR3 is TGTGCCACCAGCAGAGATCGGGTAGCAATTCCCTACGAGCAGTACTTC.

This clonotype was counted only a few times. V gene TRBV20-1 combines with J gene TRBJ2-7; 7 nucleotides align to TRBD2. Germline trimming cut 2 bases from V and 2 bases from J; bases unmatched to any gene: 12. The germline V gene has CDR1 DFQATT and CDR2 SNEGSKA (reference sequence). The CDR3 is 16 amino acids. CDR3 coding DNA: TGCAGTGCTAGAAACGGGATTAGCGGGTATACCTACGAGCAGTACTTC. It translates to CSARNGISGYTYEQYF.

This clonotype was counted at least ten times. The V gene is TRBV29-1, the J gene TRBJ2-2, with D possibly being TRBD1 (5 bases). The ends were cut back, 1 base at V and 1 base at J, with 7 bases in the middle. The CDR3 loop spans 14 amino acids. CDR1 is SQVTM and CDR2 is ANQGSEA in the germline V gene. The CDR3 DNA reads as TGCAGCGTTGAAGGGCAGGGGAACACCGGGGAGCTGTTTTTT. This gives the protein CSVEGQGNTGELFF.

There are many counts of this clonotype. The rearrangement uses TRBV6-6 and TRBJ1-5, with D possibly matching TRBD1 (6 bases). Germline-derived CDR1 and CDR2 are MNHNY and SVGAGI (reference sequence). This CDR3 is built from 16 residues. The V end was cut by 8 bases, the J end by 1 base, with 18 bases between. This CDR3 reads CASHSTRGLSNQPQHF. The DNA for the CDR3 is TGTGCCAGCCATTCAACCAGGGGTCTCAGCAATCAGCCCCAGCATTTT.

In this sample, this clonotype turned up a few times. CDR3 bases: TGTGCCAGCAGTCCCCTCACTCCCTTCTTCTCGGCGGGTGGCAATGAGCAGTTCTTC. Residues: CASSPLTPFFSAGGNEQFF. V usage is TRBV6-2 or TRBV6-3 and J usage is TRBJ2-1; a possible D gene is TRBD2 (5 bases). This CDR3 region has 19 residues. Trimming shortened V by 5 bases and J by 6 bases, and 29 bases separated the two germline ends. CDR1 and CDR2 from the germline V gene are MNHEY and SVGEGT.

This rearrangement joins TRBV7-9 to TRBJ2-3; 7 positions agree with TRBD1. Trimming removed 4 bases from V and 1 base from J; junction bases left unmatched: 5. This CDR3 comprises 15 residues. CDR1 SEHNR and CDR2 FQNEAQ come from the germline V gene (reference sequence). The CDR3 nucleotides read TGTGCCAGCAGCTCACGGACAGGACGCACAGATACGCAGTATTTT. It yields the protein CASSSRTGRTDTQYF.

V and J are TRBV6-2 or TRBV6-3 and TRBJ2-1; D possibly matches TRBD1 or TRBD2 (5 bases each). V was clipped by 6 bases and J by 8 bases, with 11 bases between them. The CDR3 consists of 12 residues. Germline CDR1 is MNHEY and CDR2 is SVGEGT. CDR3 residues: CASSPGPDEQFF. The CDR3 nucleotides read TGTGCCAGCAGCCCGGGACCGGATGAGCAGTTCTTC.

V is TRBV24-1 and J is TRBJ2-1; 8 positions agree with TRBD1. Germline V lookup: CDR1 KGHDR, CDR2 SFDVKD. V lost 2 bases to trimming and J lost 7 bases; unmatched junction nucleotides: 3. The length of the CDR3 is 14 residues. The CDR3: CATSDSGGWNEQFF. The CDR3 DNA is TGTGCCACCAGTGATTCAGGGGGCTGGAATGAGCAGTTCTTC.

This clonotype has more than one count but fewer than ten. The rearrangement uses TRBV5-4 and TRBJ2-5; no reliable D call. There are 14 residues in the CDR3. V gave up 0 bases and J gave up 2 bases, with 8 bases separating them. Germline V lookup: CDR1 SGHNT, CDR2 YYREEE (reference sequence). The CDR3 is CASSLELEQETQYF. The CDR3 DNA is TGTGCCAGCAGCTTGGAACTGGAACAAGAGACCCAGTACTTC.

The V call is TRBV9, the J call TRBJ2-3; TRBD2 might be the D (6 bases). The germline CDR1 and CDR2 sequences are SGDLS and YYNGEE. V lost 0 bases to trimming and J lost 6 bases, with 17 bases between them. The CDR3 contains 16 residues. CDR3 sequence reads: CASSVATGTLGDTQYF. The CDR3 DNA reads TGTGCCAGCAGCGTAGCCACCGGGACTCTCGGCGATACGCAGTATTTT.

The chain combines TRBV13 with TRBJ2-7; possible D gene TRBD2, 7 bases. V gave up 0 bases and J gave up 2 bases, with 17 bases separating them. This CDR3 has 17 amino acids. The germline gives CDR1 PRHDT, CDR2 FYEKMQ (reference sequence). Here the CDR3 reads CASSLGGGASGTYEQYF. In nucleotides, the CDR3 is TGTGCCAGCAGCTTAGGCGGGGGCGCTAGCGGTACCTACGAGCAGTACTTC. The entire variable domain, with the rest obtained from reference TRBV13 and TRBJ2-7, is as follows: AAGVIQSPRHLIKEKRETATLKCYPIPRHDTVYWYQQGPGQDPQFLISFYEKMQSDKGSIPDRFSAQQFSDYHSELNMSSLELGDSALYFCASSLGGGASGTYEQYFGPGTRLTVT.

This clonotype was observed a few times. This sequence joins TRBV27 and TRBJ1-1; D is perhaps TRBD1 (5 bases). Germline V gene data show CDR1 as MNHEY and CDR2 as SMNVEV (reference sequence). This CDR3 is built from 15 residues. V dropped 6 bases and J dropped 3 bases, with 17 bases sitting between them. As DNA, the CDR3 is TGTGCCAGCAGCTCCCACGAGGGGAGGGACACTGAAGCTTTCTTT. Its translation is CASSSHEGRDTEAFF.

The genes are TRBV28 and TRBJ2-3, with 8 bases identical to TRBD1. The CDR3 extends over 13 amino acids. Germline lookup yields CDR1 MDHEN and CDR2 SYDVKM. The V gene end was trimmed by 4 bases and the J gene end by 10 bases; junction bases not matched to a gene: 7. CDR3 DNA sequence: TGTGCCAGCAGTTGGACAGGGCCGGCCCCGCAGTATTTT. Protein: CASSWTGPAPQYF.